This TCR beta chain was profiled in a study of spatial heterogeneity in lung cancer. The wider study: Donors were around 70 untreated early-stage non-small cell lung cancer patients. Alpha-chain sequences were consistently detected in smaller numbers than beta-chain sequences. In raw reads, more than 9.5 appearances on average were recorded for each unique TCR and UMI combination.

Germline values: CDR1 SGHAT, CDR2 FQNNGV. Trimming took off 5 bases at V and 5 bases at J, with 6 bases between the two ends. The CDR3 loop spans 11 amino acids. There are many counts of this clonotype. Time point of the sample: blood at routine non-recurrence follow-up after resection. Every TCR cDNA molecule carried a tag that served as a unique molecular identifier. Via MiXCR, TCRdb re-called the 5' RACE reads, giving one row per CDR3 protein. The table lists tens of thousands of distinct CDR3 sequences, roughly 5% of them singletons. The genes are TRBV11-2 and TRBJ2-5; D uncertain. The starting material was PBMCs, obtained at follow-up. This receptor was taken from a female donor with early-stage non-small cell lung cancer. This CDR3 reads CASSRLETQYF. As DNA, the CDR3 is TGTGCCAGCAGCCGTCTGGAGACCCAGTACTTC.